Listed below are T cell receptor beta chains from one sample, sequenced in a study of blood T cell repertoires in COVID-19. Assay used: immunoSEQ multiplex PCR; TCRdb lists only in-frame clones, some missing. The repertoire has roughly 80,000 clones, about 85% of them found once; the top ten carry about 5.6%. The sample comprised peripheral blood. Receptor source: a man aged 55 to 70 with active or convalescent COVID-19. Both conserved end residues are trimmed from each CDR3. Part of the rows lack a size; the others show once, few, many or a class for expanded clones.

V: TRBV11-2; J: TRBJ1-1; size: medium-sized; CDR3: ASSLAGGQTEAF
V: TRBV11-2; J: TRBJ1-1; size: -; CDR3: ASSLGGLTEAF
V: TRBV19; J: TRBJ1-2; size: -; CDR3: ASRRRGQIPNYGYT
V: TRBV9; J: TRBJ1-2; size: -; CDR3: ASSVTGGPYGYT
V: TRBV3-1/TRBV3-2; J: TRBJ2-5; size: once; CDR3: ASGDRVPETQY
V: TRBV5-1; J: TRBJ2-5; size: -; CDR3: ASSLFAPSEGTQY
V: TRBV11-2; J: TRBJ1-3; size: -; CDR3: ASSLGGGREPPGNTIY
V: TRBV12-5; J: TRBJ2-5; size: once; CDR3: ASGDPPSGGETQY
V: TRBV6-2/TRBV6-3; J: TRBJ2-2; size: -; CDR3: ASRYGQGITGELF
V: TRBV14; J: TRBJ2-3; size: -; CDR3: ASSQTTGATDTQY
V: TRBV5-6; J: TRBJ1-1; size: -; CDR3: ASSFFDRSTEAF
V: TRBV6-1; J: TRBJ1-4; size: -; CDR3: ASSWTGANEKLF
V: TRBV7-2; J: TRBJ2-5; size: -; CDR3: ASSLTGTRGQETQY
V: TRBV7-2; J: TRBJ2-2; size: once; CDR3: ASSLGPGHQTGELF
V: TRBV19; J: TRBJ1-4; size: once; CDR3: ASSGFLATNEKLF
V: TRBV10-2; J: TRBJ2-7; size: -; CDR3: ASSSTGGFHEQY
V: TRBV7-2; J: TRBJ1-2; size: -; CDR3: ASSSGQGGYGYT
V: TRBV30; J: TRBJ2-3; size: -; CDR3: AWSTGTDTQY
V: TRBV9; J: TRBJ1-4; size: -; CDR3: ASSAHQATNEKLF
V: TRBV6-4; J: TRBJ1-1; size: few; CDR3: ASSFQENTEAF
V: TRBV6-5; J: TRBJ1-6; size: few; CDR3: ASSYYRMGSPLH
V: TRBV5-5; J: TRBJ2-3; size: -; CDR3: ASSTDSEFTDTQY